The 15 T cell receptor beta chains reported below all come from one sample, sequenced in a study of OX40 agonist ivuxolimab in advanced cancers. Measured with immunoSEQ multiplex PCR; TCRdb has only the in-frame clones, and not every one. The data contain 70,000 to 100,000 clones, 75% to 90% of them singletons. This material consisted of CD4+ or CD8+ T cells sorted from blood, taken in a trial of the OX40 agonist ivuxolimab. The receptors here all came from an adult with an advanced solid tumor such as melanoma, head and neck, liver or kidney cancer.

This clone is a singleton in its sample. The V gene is TRBV27, the J gene TRBJ2-7, with a tentative D call TRBD1 (6 bases). V lost 6 bases and J lost 3, with 15 bases in between. CDR3 length: 14 residues. Per germline, CDR1 MNHEY and CDR2 SMNVEV (reference sequence). The CDR3 DNA reads as TGTGCCAGCAGAGATGACAGGAAGGGCTACGAGCAGTACTTC. It codes for CASRDDRKGYEQYF.

Notes on this clone: The junction does not match germline at one end; this may be a read error. This chain connects TRBV7-2 to TRBJ1-1; 8 bases align to TRBD1. Germline V lookup: CDR1 SGHTA, CDR2 FQGNSA. This CDR3 has 14 residues. The CDR3 here is CASSLRWQGAEAFF. DNA of the CDR3: TGTGCCAGCAGCTTAAGGTGGCAGGGGGCTGAGGCTTTCTTT.

The chain recombines TRBV6-5 with TRBJ2-7; D is tentatively TRBD1 or TRBD2 (5 bases each). Germline CDR1 and CDR2: MNHEY and SVGAGI. CDR3 size: 14 residues. With 4 bases removed from V and 3 bases from J, the gap between germline ends came to 13 bases. CDR3 sequence: CASSSWGNLYEQYF. CDR3 nucleotides: TGTGCCAGCAGTTCCTGGGGGAACCTCTACGAGCAGTACTTC.

This clone was seen just once. The chain carries TRBV5-1 and TRBJ2-3, with 7 bases lining up with TRBD2. Looked up from germline, CDR1 is SGHRS and CDR2 is YFSETQ. The CDR3 extends over 16 amino acids. V lost 0 bases to trimming and J lost 5 bases; unmatched junction nucleotides: 9. The CDR3 reads CASSLEEAGRVDTQYF. In nucleotides, the CDR3 is TGCGCCAGCAGCTTGGAGGAAGCGGGAAGGGTAGATACGCAGTATTTT. Based on the CDR3 plus reference TRBV5-1 and TRBJ2-3, the full variable domain is KAGVTQTPRYLIKTRGQQVTLSCSPISGHRSVSWYQQTPGQGLQFLFEYFSETQRNKGNFPGRFSGRQFSNSRSEMNVSTLELGDSALYLCASSLEEAGRVDTQYFGPGTRLTVL.

This rearrangement joins TRBV5-1 to TRBJ1-2, with TRBD1 matching over 8 bases. The CDR3 length is 13 residues. J gave up 8 bases and V 3 bases, and 6 bases lay outside the gene matches. CDR1 is SGHRS, CDR2 YFSETQ, per germline. The CDR3 is CASSYQGAQGYTF. CDR3 sequence (DNA): TGCGCCAGCAGCTACCAGGGGGCGCAAGGCTACACCTTC.

The chain employs TRBV6-1 and TRBJ1-5, with a tentative D call TRBD1 (6 bases). The CDR3 is 15 residues long. The V gene's germline CDR1 is MNHNS and CDR2 SASEGT. Trimming removed 2 bases at V and 7 bases at J, with 15 bases between. CDR3 in amino acids: CASSEPRQAAQPQHF. As DNA, the CDR3 is TGTGCCAGCAGTGAACCGAGACAGGCGGCACAGCCCCAGCATTTT.

Here the CDR3 reads CASSGSVSSYNEQFF. For the CDR3, the DNA is TGTGCCAGCAGCGGTAGCGTGAGCTCCTACAATGAGCAGTTCTTC. This chain connects TRBV9 to TRBJ2-1; maybe TRBD2 (5 bases). Trimming removed 3 bases at V and 0 bases at J, with 10 bases between. This CDR3 is built from 15 residues. Germline assignment: CDR1 SGDLS and CDR2 YYNGEE.

This clone was counted a few times. The chain is built from TRBV27 and TRBJ1-2; D unclear. This CDR3 is 13 amino acids long. Germline CDR1 MNHEY, CDR2 SMNVEV (reference sequence). The ends were cut back, 6 bases at V and 2 bases at J, with 10 bases in the middle. The CDR3 DNA is TGTGCCAGCAGCCCCGCTACGAACTATGGCTACACCTTC. As protein: CASSPATNYGYTF.

This clone has a handful of counts. The chain carries TRBV28 and TRBJ2-7, with D unclear. The V gene lost 6 bases and the J gene lost 1 base, with 10 bases spanning the gap. Germline CDR1 MDHEN, CDR2 SYDVKM. This CDR3 is built from 13 residues. The CDR3 reads CASRPSGSYEQYF. The CDR3 DNA is TGTGCCAGCAGGCCGTCTGGGTCCTACGAGCAGTACTTC.

DNA for the CDR3: TGTGCCAGCAGCCCATCCCTTGTAGGGGAGGAGAAGGACGAGCAGTACTTC. Amino acids: CASSPSLVGEEKDEQYF. The chain has TRBV7-9 and TRBJ2-7; weak D call: TRBD2 (6 bases). The CDR3 consists of 17 residues. V was clipped by 5 bases and J by 5 bases, with 25 bases between them. Looked up from germline, CDR1 is SEHNR and CDR2 is FQNEAQ (reference sequence).

In nucleotides, the CDR3 is TGCGCCAGCAGCCACGGGACAAACCAAGAGACCCAGTACTTC. Encoded protein: CASSHGTNQETQYF. The rearrangement joins TRBV4-1 to TRBJ2-5, with TRBD1 as a possible D gene (6 bases). Germline V gives CDR1 MGHRA, CDR2 YSYEKL. The V and J ends lost 3 bases and 0 bases respectively, with 8 bases between them. The CDR3 length is 14 residues.

The chain carries TRBV2 and TRBJ2-7; D is possibly TRBD1 (6 bases). CDR1 SNHLY and CDR2 FYNNEI come from the germline V gene. This CDR3 contains 14 residues. V lost 4 bases to trimming and J lost 0 bases, with 10 bases between them. The DNA of the CDR3 is TGTGCCAGCAGTGGGACAGTGACCTCCTACGAGCAGTACTTC. Its translation: CASSGTVTSYEQYF.

The CDR3 protein is CASSVEGSPLHF. CDR3 coding DNA: TGTGCCAGCAGCGTAGAGGGGTCACCCCTCCACTTT. The chain couples TRBV9 to TRBJ1-6, with D maybe TRBD1 (5 bases). Between the trimmed V and J ends, which lost 0 bases and 10 bases, there was a span of 5 bases. The CDR3 contains 12 residues. Germline lookup yields CDR1 SGDLS and CDR2 YYNGEE.

The chain has TRBV6-1 and TRBJ2-5; D is perhaps TRBD2 (6 bases). The V gene's germline CDR1 is MNHNS and CDR2 SASEGT. Trimming stripped 4 bases from V and 5 bases from J, with 11 bases between. This CDR3 is 13 amino acids long. The CDR3 here is CASSGWRVETQYF. The CDR3 nucleotides are TGTGCCAGCAGTGGATGGAGGGTTGAGACCCAGTACTTC.

CDR3 nucleotides: TGTGCCAGCAGCAATGGGGGTCTCTACGAGCAGTACTTC. Protein: CASSNGGLYEQYF. J is TRBJ2-7 and V is TRBV21-1. TRBV21-1 is flagged as a pseudogene. The CDR3 consists of 13 residues.